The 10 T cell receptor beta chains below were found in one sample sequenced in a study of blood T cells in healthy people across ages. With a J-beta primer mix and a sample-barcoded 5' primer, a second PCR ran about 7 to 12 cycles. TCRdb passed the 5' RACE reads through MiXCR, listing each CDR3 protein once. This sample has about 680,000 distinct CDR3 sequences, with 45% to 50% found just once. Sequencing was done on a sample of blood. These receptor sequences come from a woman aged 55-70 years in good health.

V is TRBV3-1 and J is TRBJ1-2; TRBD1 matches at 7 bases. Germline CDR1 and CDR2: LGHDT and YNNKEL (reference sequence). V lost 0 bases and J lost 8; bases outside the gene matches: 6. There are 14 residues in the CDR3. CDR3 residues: CASSQDRQGGGYTF. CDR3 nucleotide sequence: TGTGCCAGCAGCCAAGATCGGCAGGGGGGCGGCTACACCTTC.

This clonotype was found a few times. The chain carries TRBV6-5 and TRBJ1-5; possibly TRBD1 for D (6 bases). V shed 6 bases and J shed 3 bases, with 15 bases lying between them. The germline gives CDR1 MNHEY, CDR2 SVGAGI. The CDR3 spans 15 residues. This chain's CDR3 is CASRPRTALNQPQHF. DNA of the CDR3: TGTGCCAGCAGGCCTAGGACAGCCCTCAATCAGCCCCAGCATTTT.

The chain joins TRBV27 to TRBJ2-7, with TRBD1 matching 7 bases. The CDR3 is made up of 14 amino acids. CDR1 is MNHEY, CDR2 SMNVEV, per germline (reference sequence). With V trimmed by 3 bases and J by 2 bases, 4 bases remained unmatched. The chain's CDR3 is CASSLGQFTYEQYF. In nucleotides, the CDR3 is TGTGCCAGCAGTTTGGGACAGTTTACCTACGAGCAGTACTTC.

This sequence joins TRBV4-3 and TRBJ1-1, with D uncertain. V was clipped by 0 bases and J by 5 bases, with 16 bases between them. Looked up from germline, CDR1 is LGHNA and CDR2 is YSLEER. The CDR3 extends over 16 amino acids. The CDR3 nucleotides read TGCGCCAGCAGCCAAGATCCCTCTCTCCCTGGGACTGAAGCTTTCTTT. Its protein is CASSQDPSLPGTEAFF.

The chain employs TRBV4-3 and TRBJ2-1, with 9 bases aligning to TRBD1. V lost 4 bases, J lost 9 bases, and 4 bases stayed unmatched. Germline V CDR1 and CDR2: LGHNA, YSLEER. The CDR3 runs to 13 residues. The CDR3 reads CASSRGQGSEQFF. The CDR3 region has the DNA TGCGCCAGCAGCCGCGGACAGGGGTCTGAGCAGTTCTTC.

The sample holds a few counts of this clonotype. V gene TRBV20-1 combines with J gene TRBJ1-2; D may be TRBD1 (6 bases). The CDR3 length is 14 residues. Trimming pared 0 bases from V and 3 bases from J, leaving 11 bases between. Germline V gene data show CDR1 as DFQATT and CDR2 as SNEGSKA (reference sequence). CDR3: CSARDPRGHYGYTF. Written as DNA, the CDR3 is TGCAGTGCTAGAGATCCCCGGGGGCACTATGGCTACACCTTC.

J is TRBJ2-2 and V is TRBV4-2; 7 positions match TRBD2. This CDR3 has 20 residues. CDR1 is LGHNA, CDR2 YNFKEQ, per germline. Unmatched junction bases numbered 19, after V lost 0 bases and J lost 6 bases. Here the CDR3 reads CASSQDLGLVPSVGPGELFF. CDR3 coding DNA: TGTGCCAGCAGCCAAGATCTAGGACTAGTGCCCTCGGTGGGACCCGGGGAGCTGTTTTTT.

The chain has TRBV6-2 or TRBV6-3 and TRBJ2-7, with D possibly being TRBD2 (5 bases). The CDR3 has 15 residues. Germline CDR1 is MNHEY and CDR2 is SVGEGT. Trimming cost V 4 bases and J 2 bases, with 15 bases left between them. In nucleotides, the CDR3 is TGTGCCAGCAGTTTAACAAGAGGGAAACCCTACGAGCAGTACTTC. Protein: CASSLTRGKPYEQYF.

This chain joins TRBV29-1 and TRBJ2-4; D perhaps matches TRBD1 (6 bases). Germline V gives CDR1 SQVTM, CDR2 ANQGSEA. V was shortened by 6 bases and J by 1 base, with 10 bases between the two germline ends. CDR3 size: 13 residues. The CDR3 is CSVPTGAKNIQYF. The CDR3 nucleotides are TGCAGCGTACCTACAGGGGCCAAAAACATTCAGTACTTC.

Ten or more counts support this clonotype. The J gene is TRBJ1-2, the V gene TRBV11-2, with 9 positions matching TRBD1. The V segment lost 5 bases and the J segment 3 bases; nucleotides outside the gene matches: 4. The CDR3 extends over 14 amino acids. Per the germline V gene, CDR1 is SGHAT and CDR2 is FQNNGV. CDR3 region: CASSPGTGHYGYTF. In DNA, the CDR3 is TGTGCCAGCAGCCCAGGGACAGGGCACTATGGCTACACCTTC.